This TCR beta chain comes out of a study of OX40 agonist ivuxolimab in advanced cancers. Overall study: Ivuxolimab, an agonistic anti-OX40 (CD134) antibody, was given to patients. Study conclusions and caveats: Relative to CD4+, CD8+ T cells held more expanded clones on average.

The assay was immunoSEQ multiplex PCR, and TCRdb's table has in-frame clones only and misses some. Of approximately 82,000 clones listed, roughly 92% are singletons. Of note for this clone: The antigen is undetermined.

CDR1 is KGHSH, CDR2 LQKENI, per germline. Trimming cost V 3 bases and J 5 bases, with 16 bases left between them. This CDR3 has 15 amino acids. This material consisted of CD4+ or CD8+ T cells sorted from blood, taken in a trial of the OX40 agonist ivuxolimab. This chain joins TRBV18 and TRBJ1-1, with D perhaps TRBD1 (5 bases). This sequence originates from an adult with an advanced solid tumor such as melanoma, head and neck, liver or kidney cancer. For the CDR3, the DNA is TGTGCCAGCTCACCTCGGTCAGGGACGGAGACTGAAGCTTTCTTT. This encodes CASSPRSGTETEAFF.